This T cell receptor (beta chain) originates from a study of blood T cells in healthy people across ages. For the second PCR, which ran for about 7 to 11 cycles, a sample-barcoded 5' primer and a J-beta primer mix were used. TCRdb redid the calling of the 5' RACE reads with MiXCR, one entry per CDR3 protein. The sample has approximately 780,000 distinct CDR3 sequences; around a quarter are singletons. Looked up from germline, CDR1 is SQVTM and CDR2 is ANQGSEA. The CDR3 extends over 12 amino acids. These same data were also listed under a study on T cells of mothers and their children.

The chain joins TRBV29-1 to TRBJ2-5; D is possibly TRBD1 or TRBD2 (5 bases each). The J call may be mistaken, given a closer DNA end match to TRBJ2-7. The receptor comes from a boy aged 5-17 years in good health. Sequences were obtained from blood. CDR3 in amino acids: CSVGTEVYEQYF. The CDR3 DNA sequence: TGCAGCGTCGGGACGGAGGTCTACGAGCAGTACTTC.